These T cell receptor beta chains were read from a single sample in a study of cytomegalovirus exposure and HLA in healthy donors. Sequencing used immunoSEQ multiplex PCR; TCRdb keeps in-frame clones, though not all of them. The top ten hold about 0.69% of the sample, which has more than 90,000 clones, more than 75% seen once. Sequencing was done on a sample of PBMCs. These receptors were obtained from a woman aged 60-75 years in good health and CMV-seronegative. The CDR3 runs from the conserved cysteine through the conserved F or W. A D gene is named only where the DNA matches it firmly. The size of a clone is reported for some rows only, either as once, few or many, or as a class for expanded clones.

D,size,V,J,CDR3,DNA
TRBD2,NA,TRBV5-1,TRBJ2-1,CASSSTSGSNEQFF,TGCGCCAGCAGCTCTACTAGCGGGAGCAATGAGCAGTTCTTC
NA,NA,TRBV28,TRBJ2-7,CASSLAGDNFNEQYF,TGTGCCAGCAGTTTGGCAGGGGACAACTTCAACGAGCAGTACTTC
TRBD1,NA,TRBV2,TRBJ1-5,CASSEAGQGNQPQHF,TGTGCCAGCAGTGAAGCTGGACAGGGAAATCAGCCCCAGCATTTT
TRBD1,few,TRBV7-2,TRBJ1-2,CASSLRQGINFGYTF,TGTGCCAGCAGCTTGAGACAGGGGATAAATTTTGGCTACACCTTC
NA,NA,TRBV5-1,TRBJ1-1,CASSLDTGMNTEAFF,TGCGCCAGCAGCTTGGATACAGGGATGAACACTGAAGCTTTCTTT
TRBD2,NA,TRBV30,TRBJ2-3,CAGNLAGSDTQYF,TGTGCCGGAAATTTAGCGGGGTCAGATACGCAGTATTTT
TRBD1,NA,TRBV30,TRBJ2-5,CAWRDRGLQETQYF,TGTGCCTGGAGGGACAGGGGGTTGCAAGAGACCCAGTACTTC
TRBD1,NA,TRBV6-5,TRBJ1-1,CASTRQGQDTEAFF,TGTGCCAGCACCCGACAGGGTCAGGACACTGAAGCTTTCTTT
NA,NA,TRBV2,TRBJ2-3,CASSEALLIDDTQYF,TGTGCCAGCAGTGAAGCGCTGTTGATAGATGATACGCAGTATTTT
NA,NA,TRBV18,TRBJ1-1,CASSPTGLRDTEAFF,TGTGCCAGCTCACCTACAGGGTTACGGGACACTGAAGCTTTCTTT
TRBD1,NA,TRBV6-1,TRBJ1-4,CASSEPGQENEKLFF,TGTGCCAGCAGTGAACCGGGACAGGAAAATGAAAAACTGTTTTTT
TRBD2,NA,TRBV7-9,TRBJ2-1,CASSPTSGSPHEQFF,TGTGCCAGCAGCCCGACTAGCGGGAGCCCCCATGAGCAGTTCTTC
NA,NA,TRBV6-5,TRBJ2-2,CASSRDLVGGELFF,TGTGCCAGCAGCCGGGACTTGGTAGGCGGGGAGCTGTTTTTT
NA,few,TRBV10-3,TRBJ2-3,CAITEDSTDTQYF,TGTGCCATCACCGAGGATAGCACAGATACGCAGTATTTT
TRBD1,NA,TRBV29-1,TRBJ1-5,CSVASGTGASVQHF,TGCAGCGTTGCGTCCGGGACAGGGGCCAGTGTCCAGCATTTT
NA,NA,TRBV30,TRBJ1-2,CAWSVVIGVGYTF,TGTGCCTGGAGTGTAGTCATAGGGGTTGGCTACACCTTC
NA,NA,TRBV4-3,TRBJ2-3,CASSQERLGYTQYF,TGCGCCAGCAGCCAAGAGAGACTAGGGTATACGCAGTATTTT
TRBD1,few,TRBV7-7,TRBJ2-7,CASSHDRGPYEQYF,TGTGCCAGCAGCCACGACAGGGGACCCTACGAGCAGTACTTC
NA,NA,TRBV27,TRBJ1-1,CASSLGGALNTEAFF,TGTGCCAGCAGTTTAGGGGGGGCCTTGAACACTGAAGCTTTCTTT
NA,NA,TRBV5-4,TRBJ2-5,CASSLGGQTQYF,TGTGCCAGCAGCTTGGGAGGGCAGACCCAGTACTTC